The T cell receptor beta chain under discussion was sequenced for a study of T-cell memory formation after mild COVID-19. TCRdb recomputed calls from the 5' RACE reads with MiXCR, one row per CDR3 protein. The sample has about 40,000 distinct CDR3 sequences, about an eighth seen once. Trimming pared 7 bases from V and 0 bases from J, leaving 3 bases between. Germline CDR1 SNHLY, CDR2 FYNNEI. CDR3 length: 11 residues. This clonotype came up a few times. This sequence joins TRBV2 and TRBJ1-1; D gene unclear. Material: PBMCs or a T cell subset sorted from them (not recorded which). The clonotype comes from a man in his late teens or twenties who had mild COVID-19 (a few samples of this study predate the infection). Cell type and time point are not known. In DNA, the CDR3 is TGTGCCAGCACCGTGAACACTGAAGCTTTCTTT. It translates to CASTVNTEAFF.